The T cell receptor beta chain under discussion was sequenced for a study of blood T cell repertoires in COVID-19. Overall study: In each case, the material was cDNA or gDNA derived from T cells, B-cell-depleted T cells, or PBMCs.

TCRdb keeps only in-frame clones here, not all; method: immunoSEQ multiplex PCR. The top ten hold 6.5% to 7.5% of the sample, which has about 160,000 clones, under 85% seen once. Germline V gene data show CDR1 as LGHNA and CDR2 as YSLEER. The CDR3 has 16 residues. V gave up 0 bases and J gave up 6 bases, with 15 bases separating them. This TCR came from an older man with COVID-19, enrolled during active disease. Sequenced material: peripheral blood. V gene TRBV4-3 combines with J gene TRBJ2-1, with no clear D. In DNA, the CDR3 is TGCGCCAGCAGCCAAGATCACGGCGGTTATTTCAATGAGCAGTTCTTC. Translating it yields CASSQDHGGYFNEQFF.